One sample yielded the 13 T cell receptor beta chains listed below, sequenced in a study of cytomegalovirus exposure and HLA in healthy donors. Researchers ran the PCR with 60 Vbeta and 13 Jbeta primers. The method was immunoSEQ multiplex PCR; TCRdb's version includes in-frame clones alone and lacks a portion of them. This listing includes about 100,000 clones. The sequencing sample was made of PBMCs. The receptors were sampled from a girl aged 10-17 years in good health and CMV-seropositive.

CDR3: CASSPDRSWTGELFF. The CDR3 nucleotides read TGTGCCAGCAGTCCCGACCGGAGTTGGACCGGGGAGCTGTTTTTT. The chain links TRBV6-6 to TRBJ2-2; D is undetermined. Germline V gene sequence: CDR1 MNHNY, CDR2 SVGAGI (reference sequence). V was cut by 5 bases and J by 5 bases, with 15 bases left in between. This CDR3 is 15 amino acids long.

For this clone: Relative to the germline gene, one junction end is altered; a read error may explain this. In DNA, the CDR3 is TGTGCCAGCAGTGAAGCGCAGTGGGACAGCTCCTCCAATGAGCAGTTCTTC. It specifies CASSEAQWDSSSNEQFF. This rearrangement joins TRBV6-1 to TRBJ2-1; 7 nucleotides align to TRBD1. Looked up from germline, CDR1 is MNHNS and CDR2 is SASEGT. The length of the CDR3 is 17 residues.

V is TRBV4-2 and J is TRBJ1-1; a weak D match, TRBD1 (6 bases). This CDR3 contains 17 residues. Deletions cut 5 bases from V and 0 bases from J, with 19 bases between. CDR1 is LGHNA and CDR2 is YNFKEQ in the germline V gene. The CDR3 here is CASSFDRFSTMNTEAFF. The CDR3, as DNA: TGTGCCAGCAGCTTCGACAGGTTTTCGACTATGAACACTGAAGCTTTCTTT.

This sequence joins TRBV5-6 and TRBJ2-5; 13 bases fit TRBD2. J gave up 5 bases and V 1 base, and 8 bases lay outside the gene matches. Germline CDR1 reads SGHDT; CDR2 reads YYEEEE. The CDR3 sequence is 17 residues long. The CDR3 loop is CASSLTSGGDRWETQYF. DNA of the CDR3: TGTGCCAGCAGCTTGACTAGCGGGGGGGACCGTTGGGAGACCCAGTACTTC.

The chain combines TRBV28 with TRBJ1-1; no clear D gene. CDR3 length: 12 amino acids. Germline-derived CDR1 and CDR2 are MDHEN and SYDVKM. V was cut by 5 bases and J by 0 bases, with 4 bases left in between. The CDR3 sequence: CASSGLNTEAFF. DNA for the CDR3: TGTGCCAGCAGTGGGCTGAACACTGAAGCTTTCTTT.

On this clone itself: Likely a read error: the CDR3 ends without its conserved phenylalanine or tryptophan. V and J are TRBV4-2 and TRBJ1-2, with D maybe TRBD1 (5 bases). The CDR3 is made up of 16 amino acids. Looked up from germline, CDR1 is LGHNA and CDR2 is YNFKEQ. V was cut by 4 bases and J by 4 bases, with 19 bases left in between. The CDR3 region is CASSPTSGREAYGYTL. DNA for the CDR3: TGTGCCAGCAGCCCAACCAGTGGCAGGGAGGCCTATGGCTACACCCTC.

The CDR3 nucleotides are TGTGCCAGCAGTGTGCAGGGGGGTTCTTACGAGCAGTACTTC. Protein sequence: CASSVQGGSYEQYF. This chain uses TRBV6-1 with TRBJ2-7, with D tentatively TRBD1 (7 bases). Trimming pared 4 bases from V and 4 bases from J, leaving 14 bases between. CDR1 MNHNS and CDR2 SASEGT come from the germline V gene. The CDR3 loop spans 14 amino acids.

The chain has TRBV7-9 and TRBJ2-1; D is uncertain. The CDR3 has 14 amino acids. Trimming left V 5 bases short and J 0 bases short, with 8 bases between. Germline loops: CDR1 SEHNR, CDR2 FQNEAQ (reference sequence). CDR3 residues: CASSHESSYNEQFF. As DNA, the CDR3 is TGTGCCAGCAGCCATGAGAGCTCCTACAATGAGCAGTTCTTC.

The V gene is TRBV28, the J gene TRBJ1-5; 8 bases agree with TRBD1. Germline assignment: CDR1 MDHEN and CDR2 SYDVKM. The CDR3 sequence is 14 residues long. V lost 6 bases and J lost 6; bases outside the gene matches: 7. The CDR3 DNA sequence: TGTGCCAGCAGGGACACAGGGGGTTTTCAGCCCCAGCATTTT. This sequence encodes CASRDTGGFQPQHF.

CDR3 in amino acids: CASSLAHGGESYTF. CDR3 coding DNA: TGTGCCAGCAGCTTAGCGCATGGGGGGGAGAGCTACACCTTC. The chain recombines TRBV7-2 with TRBJ1-2; tentatively, D is TRBD1 (5 bases). Per germline, CDR1 SGHTA and CDR2 FQGNSA. The CDR3 consists of 14 residues. The ends were cut back, 0 bases at V and 9 bases at J, with 14 bases in the middle.

The chain is built from TRBV13 and TRBJ1-2; 10 positions agree with TRBD1. The junction had 14 bases not matched to a gene; V was cut back by 5 bases and J by 8 bases. The germline V gene encodes CDR1 PRHDT and CDR2 FYEKMQ (reference sequence). This CDR3 comprises 16 residues. Here the CDR3 reads CASSPGTGDNRGGYTF. The CDR3 DNA is TGTGCCAGCAGCCCCGGGACAGGGGACAACCGGGGGGGCTACACCTTC.

This rearrangement joins TRBV9 to TRBJ1-2; D perhaps matches TRBD1 (5 bases). The CDR3 spans 14 residues. V lost 5 bases, J lost 3 bases, and 14 bases lay in between. The germline V gene has CDR1 SGDLS and CDR2 YYNGEE. The CDR3 region has the DNA TGTGCCAGCAGTGAGACAGTTGAGGACTATGGCTACACCTTC. This translates into CASSETVEDYGYTF.

V and J are TRBV7-9 and TRBJ1-6, with 9 bases lining up with TRBD1. The germline gives CDR1 SEHNR, CDR2 FQNEAQ (reference sequence). The CDR3 covers 14 residues. V lost 6 bases and J lost 7; bases outside the gene matches: 4. The CDR3 DNA is TGTGCCAGCAGAGTGGGACAGGGCAATTCACCCCTCCACTTT. Translation gives CASRVGQGNSPLHF.